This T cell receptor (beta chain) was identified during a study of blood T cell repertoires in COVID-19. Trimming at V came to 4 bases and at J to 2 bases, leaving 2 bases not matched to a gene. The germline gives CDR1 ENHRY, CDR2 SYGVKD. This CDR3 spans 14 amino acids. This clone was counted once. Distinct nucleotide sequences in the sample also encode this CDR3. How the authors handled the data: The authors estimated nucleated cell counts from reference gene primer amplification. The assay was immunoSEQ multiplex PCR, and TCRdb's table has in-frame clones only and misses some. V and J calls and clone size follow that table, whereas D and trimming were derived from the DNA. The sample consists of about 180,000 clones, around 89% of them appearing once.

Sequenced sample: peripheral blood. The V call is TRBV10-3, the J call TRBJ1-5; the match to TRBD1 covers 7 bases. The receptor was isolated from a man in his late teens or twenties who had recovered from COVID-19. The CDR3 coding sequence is TGTGCCATCAGTGGGACAGGCGGCAATCAGCCCCAGCATTTT. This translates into CAISGTGGNQPQHF.